Below, one TCR beta chain is given with its context. These data come from a study of blood T cell repertoires in COVID-19. In the study overall: Sites across the United States, Italy and Spain contributed samples from acute and convalescent COVID-19. The analysed material was cDNA or gDNA that came from T cells, B-cell-depleted T cells, or PBMCs.

Source study methods: It was from reference gene primer amplification that nucleated cell counts were estimated. The data were produced by immunoSEQ multiplex PCR, yet TCRdb's version contains in-frame clones alone and is incomplete. D and trimming come from the DNA, and the V and J calls and clone size come from that table. This sample has about 110,000 clones; around nine tenths occur once, and the top ten carry 8% to 9.5%. The CDR3 totals 14 residues. Germline-derived CDR1 and CDR2 are SGHRS and YFSETQ. The ends were cut back, 0 bases at V and 0 bases at J, with 7 bases in the middle. The sequence was obtained from a woman in her 70s who had recovered from COVID-19. The sequenced material came from peripheral blood. This chain uses TRBV5-1 with TRBJ2-7; no clear D gene. CDR3 coding DNA: TGCGCCAGCAGCTTGGTGGTCAGCTCCTACGAGCAGTACTTC. The encoded protein is CASSLVVSSYEQYF.